Below, 11 T cell receptor beta chains from the same sample are listed, as sequenced in a study of cytotoxic CD8 clonotypes in ibrutinib-treated CLL. Clones were sequenced by immunoSEQ multiplex PCR, and TCRdb holds only the in-frame ones, with some missing. The sample carries tens of thousands of clones, roughly 80% recorded once. The sequenced sample was PBMCs, obtained after 24 months of ibrutinib treatment. The source is a human donor with chronic lymphocytic leukemia.

CDR3 amino acids: CASEDRGADTQYF. DNA of the CDR3: TGTGCCAGCGAGGACAGGGGGGCAGATACGCAGTATTTT. The chain carries TRBV19 and TRBJ2-3; 10 bases align to TRBD1. Germline-derived CDR1 and CDR2 are LNHDA and SQIVND (reference sequence). The CDR3 loop spans 13 amino acids. With 9 bases clipped from V and 4 bases from J, the junction kept 4 bases outside the gene matches.

The chain combines TRBV27 with TRBJ1-5, with D perhaps TRBD1 (5 bases). The CDR3 loop spans 15 amino acids. V was cut by 2 bases and J by 0 bases, with 8 bases left in between. Per the germline V gene, CDR1 is MNHEY and CDR2 is SMNVEV (reference sequence). Here the CDR3 reads CASSLRGISNQPQHF. CDR3 bases: TGTGCCAGCAGTTTACGGGGGATTAGCAATCAGCCCCAGCATTTT.

The genes are TRBV11-2 and TRBJ2-1; D not certain. The CDR3 runs 14 residues. The V end was cut by 1 base, the J end by 7 bases, with 11 bases between. The germline CDR1 and CDR2 sequences are SGHAT and FQNNGV. DNA for the CDR3: TGTGCCAGCAGCTTAGTGTCGAAGCCAAATGAGCAGTTCTTC. Translating gives CASSLVSKPNEQFF.

This chain connects TRBV5-6 to TRBJ1-3, with 8 bases that match TRBD1. The CDR3 is 13 residues long. J was trimmed by 9 bases and V by 2 bases; bases with no gene match: 4. Looked up from germline, CDR1 is SGHDT and CDR2 is YYEEEE. The CDR3 region is CASSLSGGGTIYF. CDR3 bases: TGTGCCAGCAGCTTATCAGGGGGCGGCACCATATATTTT.

The V gene is TRBV10-3, the J gene TRBJ2-7; D possibly uses TRBD1 or TRBD2 (5 bases each). From germline, CDR1 is ENHRY and CDR2 SYGVKD. Trimming pared 9 bases from V and 1 base from J, leaving 16 bases between. The CDR3 sequence is 14 residues long. CDR3 in DNA: TGTGCCATAGGGGACGGGATAGTTTCCTACGAGCAGTACTTC. This gives the protein CAIGDGIVSYEQYF.

The chain employs TRBV18 and TRBJ2-3; 7 bases are a match to TRBD2. This CDR3 has 16 residues. Trimming at V came to 6 bases and at J to 1 base, leaving 10 bases not matched to a gene. Per the germline V gene, CDR1 is KGHSH and CDR2 is LQKENI. The CDR3 DNA reads as TGTGCCAGCTCCCACCCCGGAACTAGCGGCACAGATACGCAGTATTTT. Protein: CASSHPGTSGTDTQYF.

V is TRBV5-8 and J is TRBJ2-5; perhaps TRBD2 as D (6 bases). The CDR3 runs to 15 residues. Between the trimmed V and J ends, which lost 5 bases and 1 base, there was a span of 15 bases. Germline lookup yields CDR1 SGHTS and CDR2 YDEGEE. Here the CDR3 reads CASSLIRDFQETQYF. CDR3 sequence (DNA): TGTGCCAGCAGTCTTATCCGGGACTTCCAAGAGACCCAGTACTTC.

The V call is TRBV5-6, the J call TRBJ2-7; TRBD1 agrees at 9 bases. The germline gives CDR1 SGHDT, CDR2 YYEEEE. V dropped 5 bases and J dropped 2; count of bases not matched to a gene: 8. The CDR3 spans 15 residues. The CDR3 spells CASRAPRTGAYEQYF. CDR3 DNA: TGTGCCAGCAGGGCCCCCCGGACAGGGGCCTACGAGCAGTACTTC.

The chain combines TRBV6-1 with TRBJ2-1; 10 bases agree with TRBD2. The CDR3 is 14 amino acids. CDR1 and CDR2 (germline): MNHNS, SASEGT. J gave up 8 bases and V 4 bases, and 5 bases lay outside the gene matches. The CDR3 protein is CASSVASGRYEQFF. CDR3 nucleotides: TGTGCCAGCAGTGTGGCTAGCGGGAGATATGAGCAGTTCTTC.

This clone came up once. V gene TRBV7-2 combines with J gene TRBJ2-2; D not certain. Trimming stripped 5 bases from V and 3 bases from J, with 7 bases between. From germline, CDR1 is SGHTA and CDR2 FQGNSA. The CDR3 runs to 13 residues. Here the CDR3 DNA reads TGTGCCAGCAGCCCCATGGACACCGGGGAGCTGTTTTTT. Translated, it gives CASSPMDTGELFF.

The chain uses TRBV6-4 and TRBJ2-1, with D perhaps being TRBD1 or TRBD2 (5 bases each). Trimming pared 0 bases from V and 6 bases from J, leaving 12 bases between. CDR1 is MRHNA and CDR2 is SNTAGT in the germline V gene. The CDR3 covers 15 residues. CDR3 sequence reads: CASSDSNRGPNEQFF. The CDR3 DNA is TGTGCCAGCAGTGACTCGAATCGGGGCCCCAATGAGCAGTTCTTC.